The subject of this entry is one T cell receptor (beta chain). It has no known antigen specificity. No much larger clonotype is one base removed from it; base qualities were not supplied. TCR beta repertoires were profiled from peripheral blood of roughly 13 young patients with multiple sclerosis to demonstrate the VDJtools post-analysis software. The patients with multiple sclerosis were children and adolescents between about 6 and 17 years of age. This specimen comes from a study of post-analysis software for immune sequencing data (dated by TCRdb to the mid-2010s). About the investigation overall: The recorded disease courses included relapsing-remitting, secondary progressive and progressive-relapsing multiple sclerosis, and some patients had no subtype annotation. Patient repertoires were compared against ten to eleven previously published healthy control repertoires from donors aged 6 to 25 years. A subset of samples was prepared in parallel using single-end sample barcoding, then pooled and co-amplified after Illumina adapter ligation.

What the authors observed across the whole study: The control group was slightly older than the multiple sclerosis patient group. When samples were clustered directly using the F measure, samples prepared in the same batch co-clustered strongly, which prompted a batch-effect correction. Patients showed significantly higher frequencies than controls for a handful of TRBV segments, among them TRBV5-6, TRBV5-1 and TRBV20-1. Normalized Chao1 diversity was significantly lower in multiple sclerosis patients than controls, suggesting substantial peripheral T-cell clonal expansion.

The germline V gene yields SNHLY for CDR1 and FYNNEI for CDR2. The CDR3 contains 12 residues, cysteine and phenylalanine counted. Only the CDR3 DNA stays, 36 bases, in frame from base 1. V loses 6 bases, J loses 1 base, and the germline ends lie 6 bases apart. The library was generated by PCR. Sequencer: Illumina HiSeq 2500. To reduce PCR and sequencing biases, unique molecular identifiers were incorporated into the TCR beta cDNA libraries. Every 1 to 10 million input T cells yielded 500,000 or so cDNA molecules, meaning each molecule approximated one T cell. The patient libraries were prepared and sequenced with the same protocol used for the earlier healthy control dataset. Within a given batch, samples were prepared together, multiplexed and sequenced on the same HiSeq lane. The paper's data handling went like this. Raw barcoded reads were processed with MIGEC, discarding single-read molecular identifier groups before consensus assembly and CDR3 extraction. Clonotype tables were post-analysed with VDJtools, and diversity was normalized by down-sampling all datasets to the smallest sample size. In repertoire overlap clustering, CDR3 amino acid sequences, but not nucleotide sequences, were matched to correct batch-related cross-sample contamination. TCRdb redid the processing of the public reads, applying fastp at Q25 and MiXCR, and retained in-frame beta chains. Identical CDR3 protein sequences are pooled into one entry, listed with their most common genes and DNA. In this record, the V and J calls reflect TCRdb's handling and not the investigators' own analysis. The sample includes around 400,000 distinct CDR3 sequences, with around 33% observed a single time. The ten largest make up roughly 12% of the sample.

Sequencing input: blood. This TCR derives from a girl aged 5 to 17 with multiple sclerosis. The V and J genes are TRBV2 and TRBJ1-1, with the D gene not confidently named. The sequenced DNA is TGTGCCAGCAGCAGAGAGAACACTGAAGCTTTCTTT. This yields the protein CASSRENTEAFF.